This entry concerns a single T cell receptor (beta chain). No antigen is known for it. Germline V gives CDR1 SGHTA, CDR2 FQGNSA. V shed 2 bases, J shed 6 bases, and the junction held 5 bases outside the gene matches. The CDR3 contains 14 residues. This sample is part of a study of cytomegalovirus exposure and HLA in healthy donors. Broader study findings: The authors reported that TCR beta sequences could predict HLA-A and HLA-B alleles. These predictions were accurate for most subjects in the first cohort.

PCR amplification relied on 60 Vbeta primers (plus 13 Jbeta primers). The assay was immunoSEQ multiplex PCR, and TCRdb's table has in-frame clones only and misses some. The sample shows under 70,000 clones, 82% of them seen only once. This sequence was found in a man aged 50-59 years in good health and CMV-seronegative. Sequences were obtained from PBMCs. V usage is TRBV7-2 and J usage is TRBJ2-3, with TRBD2 matching over 7 bases. CDR3 residues: CASSLSRGRDTQYF. CDR3 in DNA: TGTGCCAGCAGCTTATCGCGGGGGAGGGATACGCAGTATTTT.